The T cell receptor beta chain described here comes from a study of cytomegalovirus exposure and HLA in healthy donors. Germline values: CDR1 ENHRY, CDR2 SYGVKD. This CDR3 comprises 13 residues. V lost 9 bases, J lost 1 base, and 5 bases stayed unmatched. This clone occurred a few times. Primers included in the PCR were 60 Vbeta and 13 Jbeta primers. As handled by the study authors: It was a later analysis that counted roughly 80 million unique TCR beta chains, of which 9.5 million to 14 million were shared. Assay used: immunoSEQ multiplex PCR; TCRdb lists only in-frame clones, some missing. V and J calls and clone size are given by that table; D and trimming were obtained from the DNA. This table holds tens of thousands of clones, approximately 60% found once.

Material for sequencing was PBMCs. J is TRBJ1-1 and V is TRBV10-3; 7 bases map to TRBD1. This TCR came from a woman in her forties or fifties in good health and CMV-seropositive. CDR3 region: CAIQTGTNTEAFF. CDR3 bases: TGTGCCATTCAGACAGGGACGAACACTGAAGCTTTCTTT.